This T cell receptor (beta chain) is drawn from a study of T cell changes during pregnancy in multiple sclerosis. Sequencing used immunoSEQ multiplex PCR; TCRdb keeps in-frame clones, though not all of them. This table holds 35,000 to 40,000 clones, 90% found once. This sequence originates from a female donor with multiple sclerosis, enrolled in a pregnancy study. Sequencing was performed on CD4+ T cells from peripheral blood mononuclear cells, taken in the second trimester of pregnancy.

CDR3 coding DNA: TGTGCCAGCAGTTCCAGGGACAGTCGGGAAAAACTGTTTTTT. Translated, it gives CASSSRDSREKLFF. V usage is TRBV6-6 and J usage is TRBJ1-4; 7 nucleotides align to TRBD1. CDR1 MNHNY and CDR2 SVGAGI come from the germline V gene (reference sequence). V lost 4 bases, J lost 8 bases, and 7 bases stayed unmatched. CDR3 length: 14 amino acids.